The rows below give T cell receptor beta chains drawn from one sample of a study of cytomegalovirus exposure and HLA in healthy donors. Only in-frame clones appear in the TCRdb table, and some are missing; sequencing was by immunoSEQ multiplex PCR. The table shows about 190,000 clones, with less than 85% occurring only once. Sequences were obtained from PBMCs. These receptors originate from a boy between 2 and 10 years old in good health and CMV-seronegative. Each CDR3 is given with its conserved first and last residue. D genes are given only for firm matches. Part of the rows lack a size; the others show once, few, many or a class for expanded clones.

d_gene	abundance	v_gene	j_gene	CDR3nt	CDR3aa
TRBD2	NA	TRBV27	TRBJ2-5	TGTGCCAGCAGTATCGGGACTACTCGAGAGGCCCAGTACTTC	CASSIGTTREAQYF
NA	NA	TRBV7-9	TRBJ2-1	TGTGCCAGCAGCTTAGAGCCGAACTACAATGAGCAGTTCTTC	CASSLEPNYNEQFF
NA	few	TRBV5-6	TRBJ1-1	TGTGCCAGCAGACCGACTGACGGAAAGAACACTGAAGCTTTCTTT	CASRPTDGKNTEAFF
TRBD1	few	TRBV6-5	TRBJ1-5	TGTGCCAGCAGCCGAGGACAGGGTGTCCAGCCCCAGCATTTT	CASSRGQGVQPQHF
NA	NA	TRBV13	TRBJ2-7	TGTGCCAGCAGCTCCAGGGTTCTCCCTAAGTACGAGCAGTACTTC	CASSSRVLPKYEQYF
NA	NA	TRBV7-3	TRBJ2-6	TGTGCCAGCAGGGGCCCTGGGGCCAACGTCCTGACTTTC	CASRGPGANVLTF
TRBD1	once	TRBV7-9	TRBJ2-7	TGTGCCAGCAGCCCTGAGGGACAGGGGCAATACGAGCAGTACTTC	CASSPEGQGQYEQYF
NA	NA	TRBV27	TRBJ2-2	TGTGCCAGCAGTGCCCTAGCTGGAGGGGTGACCGGGGAGCTGTTTTTT	CASSALAGGVTGELFF
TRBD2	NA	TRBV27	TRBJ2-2	TGTGCCAGCAGTCCACCGGGGCGGGAGCCCGGGGAGCTGTTTTTT	CASSPPGREPGELFF
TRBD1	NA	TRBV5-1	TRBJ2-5	TGCGCCAGCAGCCTGGAAGGGGGCCTCCAAGAGACCCAGTACTTC	CASSLEGGLQETQYF
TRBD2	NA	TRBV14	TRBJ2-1	TGTGCCAGCAGCCAAGATGTCCCGGGGGGGCTCCTTTACAATGAGCAGTTCTTC	CASSQDVPGGLLYNEQFF
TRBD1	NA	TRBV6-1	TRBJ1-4	TGTGCCAGCAGGGCCGGGACAGCAACTAATGAAAAACTGTTTTTT	CASRAGTATNEKLFF
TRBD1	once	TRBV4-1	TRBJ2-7	TGCGCCAGCAGCCCTCTCGGGACAGGGGCGTACGAGCAGTACTTC	CASSPLGTGAYEQYF
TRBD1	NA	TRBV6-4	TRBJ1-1	TGTGCCAGCAGTGTCGGGACAGGGAACACTGAAGCTTTCTTT	CASSVGTGNTEAFF
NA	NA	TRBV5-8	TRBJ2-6	TGTGCCAGCAGCTTCCGAGGCAGCAGCTCTGGGGCCAACGTCCTGACTTTC	CASSFRGSSSGANVLTF
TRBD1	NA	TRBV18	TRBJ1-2	TGTGCCAGCTCACCCTTACAGGGGGATGGCTACACCTTC	CASSPLQGDGYTF
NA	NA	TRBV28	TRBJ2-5	TGTGCCAGCAGCCCGACAGTGAGACAAGAGACCCAGTACTTC	CASSPTVRQETQYF
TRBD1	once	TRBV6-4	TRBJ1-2	TGTGCCAGCCGGGACAGGGTATCCGATGGCTACACCTTC	CASRDRVSDGYTF
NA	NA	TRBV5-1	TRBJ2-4	TGCGCCAGCAGCCCCTTTTCCCTAGGGGGGGTAGCCAAAAACATTCAGTACTTC	CASSPFSLGGVAKNIQYF
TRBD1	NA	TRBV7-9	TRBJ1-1	TGTTCCAGCAGCTTAGTTAGTATCGCGGACAGGGTAACTGAAGCTTTCTTT	CSSSLVSIADRVTEAFF
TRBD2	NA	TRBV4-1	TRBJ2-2	TGCGCCAGCAGCCAAGTGGGGGGGGCCGGGGAGCTGTTTTTT	CASSQVGGAGELFF
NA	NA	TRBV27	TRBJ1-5	TGTGCCAGCAGTTCCTCCCTCGGGGGGAATCAGCCCCAGCATTTT	CASSSSLGGNQPQHF
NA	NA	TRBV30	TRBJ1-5	TGTGCCTGGAGTCGTCCTAGGGGTAATAGCAATCAGCCCCAGCATTTT	CAWSRPRGNSNQPQHF
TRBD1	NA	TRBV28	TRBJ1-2	TGTGCCAGCAGTTTAGGGACAGACTATGGCTGCACCTTC	CASSLGTDYGCTF
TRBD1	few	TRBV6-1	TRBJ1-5	TGTGCCAGCAGTCCCACAGGGGGCTCGAGTCAGCCCCAGCATTTT	CASSPTGGSSQPQHF
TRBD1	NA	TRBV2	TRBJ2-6	TGTGCCAGCAGTTCAGGGGGCGCTGGGGCCAACGTCCTGACTTTC	CASSSGGAGANVLTF
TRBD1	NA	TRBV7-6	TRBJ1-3	TGTGCCAGCAGCCCCCACGGACAGGGTGACTCTGGAAACACCATATATTTT	CASSPHGQGDSGNTIYF
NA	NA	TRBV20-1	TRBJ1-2	TGCAGTGCCCCCGTCAGGGATGGCTACACCTTC	CSAPVRDGYTF
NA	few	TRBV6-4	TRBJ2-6	TGTGCCAGCAGTGAGCGACATAACAACGTCCTGACTTTC	CASSERHNNVLTF
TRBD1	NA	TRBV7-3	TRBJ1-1	TGTGCCAGCAGCCCCCGGACAGGGGAGATGAACACTGAAGCTTTCTTT	CASSPRTGEMNTEAFF
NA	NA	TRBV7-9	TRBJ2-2	TGTGCCAGCAGCTTAGCTTTCGACACCGGGGAGCTGTTTTTT	CASSLAFDTGELFF
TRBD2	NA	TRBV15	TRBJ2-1	TGTGCCACCAGCAGAGAATATAGCGGGAGTTTCAATGAGCAGTTCTTC	CATSREYSGSFNEQFF
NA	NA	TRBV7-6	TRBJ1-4	TGTGCCAGCAGCCCAGGGGAGCATCTTAATGAAAAACTGTTTTTT	CASSPGEHLNEKLFF
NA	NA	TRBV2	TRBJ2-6	TGTGCCAGCAGTCTAGTACAGGGTCCTGGGGCCAACGTCCTGACTTTC	CASSLVQGPGANVLTF
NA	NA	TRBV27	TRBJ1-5	TGTGCCAGCAGTTACAATTGGGGCCACAGAGGAAGCAATCAGCCCCAGCATTTT	CASSYNWGHRGSNQPQHF
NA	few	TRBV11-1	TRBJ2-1	TGTGCCAGCAGCTTAGAGGAGGACAATGAGCAGTTCTTC	CASSLEEDNEQFF
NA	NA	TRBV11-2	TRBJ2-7	TGTGCCAGCAGCTTAGCTGACAGGACGATGGGGTACTTC	CASSLADRTMGYF
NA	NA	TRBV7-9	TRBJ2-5	TGTGCCAGCAGCTTAGCGGTTTGGGCAGCATCCCAAGAGACCCAGTACTTC	CASSLAVWAASQETQYF
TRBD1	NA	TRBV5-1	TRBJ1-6	TGCGCCAGCAGCGAGGGGGACAGGGATTATTCACCCCTCCACTTT	CASSEGDRDYSPLHF
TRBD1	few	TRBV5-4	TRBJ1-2	TGTGCCAGCGGGCCGGGACAGGGTTGGTATGGCTACACCTTC	CASGPGQGWYGYTF
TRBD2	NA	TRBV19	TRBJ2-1	TGTGCCAGTAGTATAGATCGACGGGAGGGGCCCCCGAATGAGCAGTTCTTC	CASSIDRREGPPNEQFF